This T cell receptor (beta chain) was recorded in a study of a mutant IDH1 vaccine in newly diagnosed glioma. V gave up 0 bases and J gave up 7 bases, with 9 bases separating them. Germline V lookup: CDR1 MNHEY, CDR2 SMNVEV (reference sequence). The CDR3 length is 13 residues. Indicated time point: week 35, safety follow-up. A single vaccine dose contained 300 ug of mutant IDH1 20-mer peptide, and topical imiquimod was used with it. The vaccination schedule gave patients eight doses in weeks 1, 3, 5, 7, 11, 15, 19 and 23. Only in-frame clones appear in the TCRdb table, and some are missing; sequencing was by immunoSEQ multiplex PCR. Altogether fewer than 70,000 clones are present, more than 75% being singletons, with the ten largest covering 1.5% to 2%. In this sample, this clone turned up a few times. The antigen is undetermined.

The chain has TRBV27 and TRBJ1-2; D not resolved. Source: PBMCs, taken from a glioma patient whose treatment included an IDH1 peptide vaccine. The clonotype originates from a man in his thirties or forties with glioma. CDR3 coding DNA: TGTGCCAGCAGTTTATCGTCGGGTTTTGGCTACACCTTC. Translating gives CASSLSSGFGYTF.